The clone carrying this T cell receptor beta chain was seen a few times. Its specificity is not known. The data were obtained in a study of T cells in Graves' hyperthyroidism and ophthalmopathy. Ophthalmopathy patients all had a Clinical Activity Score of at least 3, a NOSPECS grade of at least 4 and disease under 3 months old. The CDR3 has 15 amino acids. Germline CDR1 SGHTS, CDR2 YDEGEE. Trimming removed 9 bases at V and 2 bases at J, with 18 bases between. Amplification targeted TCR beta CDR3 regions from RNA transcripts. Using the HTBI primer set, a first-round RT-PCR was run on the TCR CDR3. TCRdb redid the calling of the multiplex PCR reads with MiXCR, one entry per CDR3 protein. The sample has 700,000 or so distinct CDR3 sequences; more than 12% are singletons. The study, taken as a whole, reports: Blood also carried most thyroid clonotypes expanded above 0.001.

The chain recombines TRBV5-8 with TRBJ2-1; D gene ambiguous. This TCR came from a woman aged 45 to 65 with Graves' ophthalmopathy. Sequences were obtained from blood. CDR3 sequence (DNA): TGTGCCACCGTATCCATTCCAGGCGCCTACAATGAGCAGTTCTTC. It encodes CATVSIPGAYNEQFF. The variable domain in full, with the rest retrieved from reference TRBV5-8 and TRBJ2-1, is EAGVTQSPTHLIKTRGQQATLRCSPISGHTSVYWYQQALGLGLQFLLWYDEGEERNRGNFPPRFSGRQFPNYSSELNVNALELEDSALYLCATVSIPGAYNEQFFGPGTRLTVL.